The 15 T cell receptor beta chains below were found in one sample sequenced in a study of early T cells in non-severe SARS-CoV-2 infection. TCRdb re-derived calls from the 5' RACE reads in MiXCR, one entry per CDR3 protein. The data hold roughly 52,000 distinct CDR3 sequences, with 6.6% observed a single time. Here the sequenced sample was whole blood, taken at baseline. All receptors come from an adult who was a healthcare worker with PCR-confirmed SARS-CoV-2 infection or an uninfected control (not recorded which).

There are many counts of this clonotype. The chain joins TRBV6-2 or TRBV6-3 to TRBJ2-7; 7 nucleotides agree with TRBD2. The CDR3 spans 14 residues. After removal of 6 bases from V and 4 bases from J, the junction contained 9 bases not matched to a gene. Germline V gene data show CDR1 as MNHEY and CDR2 as SVGEGT. CDR3 residues: CASSLGLVSYEQYF. The CDR3 DNA reads as TGTGCCAGCAGCCTCGGACTAGTTTCGTACGAGCAGTACTTC.

Note on this clonotype: The CDR3 end shows no conserved phenylalanine or tryptophan, and so a read error is likely. This sequence joins TRBV6-2 or TRBV6-3 and TRBJ2-3, with 7 bases lining up with TRBD1. CDR1 is MNHEY, CDR2 SVGEGT, per germline. V shed 7 bases and J 4 bases; nucleotides not matched to a gene: 11. This CDR3 has 15 residues. The CDR3 DNA follows: TGTGCCAGCACCACATACCCACAGGGGTCAGATACGCAGTATTTA. The encoded protein is CASTTYPQGSDTQYL.

This clonotype turned up a few times. The V call is TRBV4-3, the J call TRBJ2-1; perhaps TRBD2 as D (5 bases). V was trimmed by 1 base and J by 1 base, leaving 17 bases between them. Germline V gives CDR1 LGHNA, CDR2 YSLEER. The CDR3 is 18 residues long. This CDR3 reads CASSQGVITSVSYNEQFF. The CDR3 DNA reads TGCGCCAGCAGCCAAGGGGTTATTACTAGTGTTTCCTACAATGAGCAGTTCTTC.

This sequence joins TRBV19 and TRBJ2-5, with TRBD1 matching 7 bases. Germline V CDR1 and CDR2: LNHDA, SQIVND (reference sequence). The junction had 4 bases not matched to a gene; V was cut back by 1 base and J by 2 bases. The length of the CDR3 is 15 residues. CDR3: CASSIAPGQQETQYF. The CDR3 DNA reads TGTGCCAGTAGTATAGCCCCGGGACAGCAAGAGACCCAGTACTTC.

This clonotype was seen at least ten times. The V gene is TRBV29-1, the J gene TRBJ2-2, with D possibly being TRBD1 or TRBD2 (5 bases each). Trimming cost V 5 bases and J 1 base, with 20 bases left between them. CDR3 length equals 17 residues. From germline, CDR1 is SQVTM and CDR2 ANQGSEA. CDR3 bases: TGCAGCGTTTCCCCTAGGGGAGCATCCTGGAACACCGGGGAGCTGTTTTTT. This gives the protein CSVSPRGASWNTGELFF.

Ten or more counts support this clonotype. The chain carries TRBV3-2 and TRBJ1-1; the D call TRBD1 from the table was never checked on the DNA. TRBV3-2 is flagged as a pseudogene. This CDR3 is 21 amino acids long. Here the CDR3 reads CASSQPKIPPGQGRWDTEAFF. CDR3 DNA sequence: TGTGCCAGCAGCCAACCTAAGATCCCACCGGGACAGGGGAGGTGGGACACTGAAGCTTTCTTT.

This clonotype was seen ten or more times. The chain links TRBV4-2 to TRBJ2-7; tentative D call: TRBD1 (6 bases). Germline V gene data show CDR1 as LGHNA and CDR2 as YNFKEQ. The CDR3 sequence is 15 residues long. V was trimmed by 4 bases and J by 1 base, leaving 14 bases between them. The CDR3 nucleotides are TGTGCCAGCAGCCTAACAGGCAGGGGATCCTACGAGCAGTACTTC. It translates to CASSLTGRGSYEQYF.

This clonotype was observed a few times. J is TRBJ2-2 and V is TRBV6-1, with D tentatively TRBD1 (6 bases). The CDR3 is made up of 16 amino acids. Trimming removed 4 bases from V and 5 bases from J, with 17 bases in between. CDR1 is MNHNS and CDR2 is SASEGT in the germline V gene. The chain's CDR3 is CASSVNRVARTGELFF. In nucleotides, the CDR3 is TGTGCCAGCAGTGTAAACAGGGTGGCGAGGACCGGGGAGCTGTTTTTT.

Remarks on this clonotype: With a much larger clone just one base away, this may be a read error. The rearrangement uses TRBV11-2 and TRBJ2-5; the match to TRBD1 covers 10 bases. Germline V gene sequence: CDR1 SGHAT, CDR2 FQNNGV. The CDR3 runs to 12 residues. V was clipped by 4 bases and J by 7 bases; unmatched bases: 0. The CDR3, as DNA: TGTGCCAGCAGCTGGGACAGGGGGACCCAGTACTTC. Residues: CASSWDRGTQYF.

This clonotype came up many times. The gene calls are TRBV20-1 and TRBJ1-2; no clear D. Trimming removed 0 bases from V and 4 bases from J, with 12 bases in between. In germline, CDR1 is DFQATT, CDR2 SNEGSKA (reference sequence). This CDR3 region has 14 residues. The CDR3 region is CSARDLRDSYGYTF. The CDR3 DNA reads as TGCAGTGCTAGAGATCTTAGAGATAGCTATGGCTACACCTTC.

CDR3 sequence reads: CASSFERQSYEQYF. DNA for the CDR3: TGTGCCAGCAGCTTTGAGAGACAATCCTACGAGCAGTACTTC. The gene calls are TRBV7-2 and TRBJ2-7; D remains ambiguous. This CDR3 has 14 amino acids. V was pared by 3 bases and J by 1 base, with 10 bases between. Germline V lookup: CDR1 SGHTA, CDR2 FQGNSA.

This clonotype has ten or more counts. This rearrangement joins TRBV7-6 to TRBJ2-7; no definite D call. V lost 5 bases, J lost 3 bases, and 14 bases lay in between. The CDR3 covers 14 residues. The germline CDR1 and CDR2 sequences are SGHVS and FNYEAQ. The CDR3 spells CASSARVWGYEQYF. The CDR3 bases are TGTGCCAGCAGCGCTAGGGTATGGGGCTACGAGCAGTACTTC.

This clonotype came up a few times. This chain connects TRBV11-1 to TRBJ1-2; TRBD1 might be the D (6 bases). This CDR3 has 11 residues. Trimming removed 5 bases from V and 13 bases from J, with 14 bases in between. The germline V gene has CDR1 SGHAT and CDR2 FQDESV (reference sequence). CDR3 coding DNA: TGTGCCAGCAGCGGGGGGGGCAAGGCCACCTTC. Translated: CASSGGGKATF.

The rearrangement joins TRBV15 to TRBJ2-7; 7 nucleotides match TRBD2. Germline CDR1 is LNHNV and CDR2 is YYDKDF (reference sequence). The CDR3 spans 13 residues. Trimming at V came to 2 bases and at J to 2 bases, leaving 0 bases not matched to a gene. The CDR3 is CATSRTSAYEQYF. The CDR3 DNA sequence: TGTGCCACCAGCAGAACTAGCGCCTACGAGCAGTACTTC.

The sample holds a few counts of this clonotype. The rearrangement joins TRBV6-6 to TRBJ2-5; 9 nucleotides agree with TRBD1. The CDR3 length is 15 residues. Germline V lookup: CDR1 MNHNY, CDR2 SVGAGI (reference sequence). Germline trimming cut 5 bases from V and 4 bases from J; bases unmatched to any gene: 8. The CDR3 DNA reads TGTGCCAGCAGTCGTCGAACAGGGGGCTTAGAGACCCAGTACTTC. Its translation is CASSRRTGGLETQYF.